This T cell receptor (beta chain) originates from a study of blood T cell repertoires in COVID-19. Study-level background: Sites across the United States, Italy and Spain contributed samples from acute and convalescent COVID-19. T cells, B-cell-depleted T cells, or PBMCs provided the cDNA or gDNA that served as material.

Method: immunoSEQ multiplex PCR; TCRdb's copy keeps in-frame clones and lacks some. The data hold 93,000 or so clones, with about 90% observed a single time. The sequence was collected from a human donor in a cohort sampled during active COVID-19. The sequenced material came from peripheral blood.

In DNA form, the CDR3 reads TGTGCCAGCGGGAGGAGCGGGAGTTTCTACGAGCAGTACTTC. Its translation: CASGRSGSFYEQYF. The chain couples TRBV6-5 to TRBJ2-7; 8 nucleotides line up with TRBD2. Trimming at V came to 8 bases and at J to 3 bases, leaving 9 bases not matched to a gene. The CDR3 spans 14 residues. Per the germline V gene, CDR1 is MNHEY and CDR2 is SVGAGI.